This T cell receptor (beta chain) was recorded in a study of blood T cell repertoires in COVID-19 (dated by TCRdb to 2020 to 2022). Some background on the complete study: Samples from collaborators originated in the United States, Italy and Spain and spanned both the acute and convalescent phases of COVID-19. Subjects who had been exposed to COVID-19, were actively infected with it, or had recovered from it provided the deeply sampled blood TCRbeta repertoires that made up the dataset. The samples were drawn from two sources: the first 160 participants of the ongoing ImmuneRACE study, and 1,200 or so subjects contributed by 6 global collaborators. Where HLA class I and class II types were available, the types were taken from metadata supplied by the sample provider, not from assay-based typing. The repertoires were released in a freely available public database meant as a resource for research on the immune response to SARS-CoV-2. The material from the prospective study consisted of cDNA or gDNA derived from T cells, B-cell-depleted T cells, or PBMCs. Nearly every sample came with metadata listing a de-identified subject ID, COVID-19 status, age in years and sex. The research as a whole found: The amount of clinical and demographic metadata varied by source and participant and was provided uncurated.

At one collaborating source in Seattle, patients were enrolled during active infection and were followed longitudinally through the course of disease. Each collaborating institution followed its own protocols to collect whole blood in K2EDTA tubes. Collaborator samples were shipped for TCRbeta analysis as frozen whole blood, isolated PBMCs, or DNA extracted from either sample type. The immunoSEQ Assay, a bias-controlled multiplex PCR, was used to amplify TCRbeta CDR3 regions from genomic DNA. As for the authors' bioinformatics: Nucleated cell counts per sample were estimated from amplification of reference gene primers within the assay. Sequence reads were collapsed and filtered to measure the absolute abundance of every unique TCRbeta CDR3 rearrangement. For each sample, productive Simpson clonality was calculated as the square root of Simpson's diversity index across productive rearrangements. What TCRdb holds here is the immuneACCESS table cut down to in-frame rearrangements. Part of the clones is not present; checked against another copy, under half of the missing clones reflect an unresolved V gene, and the others are unexplained. Clone size and V and J calls were adopted from that table, with D and trimming inferred from the DNA. Within this sample are around 210,000 clones, with 70% to 90% of them counted one time only. Roughly 0.91% of the sample lies in the top ten.

V gives up 1 base and J gives up 8 bases, and the segment between their germline ends measures 14 bases. CDR1 and CDR2 are drawn from the germline V gene: MDHEN, SYDVKM. Spanning cysteine to phenylalanine, the CDR3 consists of 14 amino acids. Only the CDR3 part of the read is kept: 42 bases, read in frame from the first base. Points on this clone: The antigen it binds to is not known. Nothing much larger sits one base from this clone, and base qualities are not available.

The V gene is TRBV28 and the J gene is TRBJ1-2; a tentative D match to TRBD1 spans 6 bases. The receptor was isolated from a man between 60 and 70 years old with COVID-19, enrolled during active disease. What was sequenced was peripheral blood. The CDR3 amino acid sequence is: CASSLSGGSGGYTF. Read as DNA, the sequence is TGTGCCAGCAGTTTATCTGGGGGCTCGGGGGGCTACACCTTC.